The present T cell receptor beta chain was sequenced within a study of shared clonotypes between healthy human individuals. Study-wide results and caveats: Few donors restricted represented genetic and exposure-history diversity.

CDR3 length: 15 residues. Germline-derived CDR1 and CDR2 are SGHRS and YFSETQ. The trim removed 4 bases at V and 5 bases at J, leaving 12 bases unmatched. In the study's own analysis: Filtering differed for immunoSEQ, which gave only junction sequences without quality scores. Data came from immunoSEQ multiplex PCR; TCRdb stores just in-frame clones and leaves some out. Clone size and the V and J calls come from that table; the DNA yielded D and trimming. The table has around 500,000 clones, over 60% seen once. Worth noting for this clone: Its antigen is not identified.

The study drew all its donors from Caucasian adults living in Nashville, Tennessee. When samples were unsorted, 85 million to 95 million PBMCs were used for genomic DNA. Specimen: PBMCs. This sequence joins TRBV5-1 and TRBJ2-7, with 7 bases fitting TRBD1. The receptor was derived from a woman in her thirties or forties in good health. Some clones in this sample may be carry-over from other donors' samples. The CDR3 nucleotides read TGCGCCAGCAGCCGACAGGGACACGCCGCAGACGAGCAGTACTTC. As protein: CASSRQGHAADEQYF. The full variable domain, its missing parts supplied by reference TRBV5-1 and TRBJ2-7, is KAGVTQTPRYLIKTRGQQVTLSCSPISGHRSVSWYQQTPGQGLQFLFEYFSETQRNKGNFPGRFSGRQFSNSRSEMNVSTLELGDSALYLCASSRQGHAADEQYFGPGTRLTVT.